The sequence of this TCR beta chain was determined in a study of blood T cell repertoires in COVID-19. Study-wide context: Sources were T cells, B-cell-depleted T cells, or PBMCs; the material itself was cDNA or gDNA.

CDR1 and CDR2 (germline): SGDLS, YYNGEE. V was shortened by 0 bases and J by 3 bases, with 5 bases between the two germline ends. This CDR3 comprises 13 residues. The protocol was immunoSEQ multiplex PCR, while the TCRdb copy is restricted to in-frame clones and leaves out a portion. The sample contains approximately 140,000 clones, roughly 90% of which appear only once. The sequenced sample was peripheral blood. This TCR came from a man between 50 and 59 years old with active or convalescent COVID-19. The rearrangement links TRBV9 to TRBJ2-3; the D is unclear. The CDR3 region has the DNA TGTGCCAGCAGCGTAGAATCAACAGATACGCAGTATTTT. It translates to CASSVESTDTQYF.